The sequence of this T cell receptor (beta chain) was determined in a study of neurological immune-mediated disorders. Overall study findings and caveats: When the repertoires were sorted by phylogenetic grouping, those of 18 of 34 multiple sclerosis patients ended up in one related-CDR3 cluster, a possible signature.

The table lists this clonotype with a few counts. Its antigen remains unidentified. A single record per CDR3 protein comes from TCRdb applying MiXCR to the 5' RACE reads. The sample contains under 75,000 distinct CDR3 sequences, more than 3% of which appear only once. Material: PBMCs. The sequence came from a woman between 50 and 59 years old with multiple sclerosis.

CDR3 amino acids: CASSQVLGQWNGYTF. The CDR3 bases are TGCGCCAGCAGCCAAGTCCTGGGACAGTGGAATGGCTACACCTTC. The chain is built from TRBV4-3 and TRBJ1-2; 7 positions agree with TRBD1. Trimming at V came to 1 base and at J to 6 bases, leaving 8 bases not matched to a gene. CDR3 length equals 15 residues. Per the germline V gene, CDR1 is LGHNA and CDR2 is YSLEER.